This TCR beta chain was sequenced for a study of blood T cell repertoires in COVID-19. Turning to the study itself: T cells, B-cell-depleted T cells, or PBMCs supplied cDNA or gDNA.

Original processing notes: Amplification with reference gene primers provided the estimates of nucleated cell counts. Profiled with immunoSEQ multiplex PCR; TCRdb holds only in-frame clones, not every one. V, J and clone size derive from that table, while D and trimming were established from the DNA sequence. This table holds approximately 52,000 clones, less than 95% found once. The CDR3 consists of 16 residues. Germline CDR1 and CDR2: SGDLS and YYNGEE. Trimming removed 1 base from V and 0 bases from J; junction bases left unmatched: 5. The source is a man aged 45-60 years with acute or convalescent COVID-19. The V gene is TRBV9, the J gene TRBJ2-3; TRBD2 matches 7 bases. The sample consisted of peripheral blood. The CDR3 nucleotides read TGTGCCAGCAGCGTATTAACGGGACTAAGCACAGATACGCAGTATTTT. Protein product: CASSVLTGLSTDTQYF.